Listed here are 27 T cell receptor beta chains from one sample, sequenced in a study of blood T cell repertoires in COVID-19. This table comes from immunoSEQ multiplex PCR, and its TCRdb copy is limited to in-frame clones, with some not included. The data show 300,000 or so clones, 85% to 90% seen once. The sequencing sample was made of peripheral blood. The source of these receptors is a middle-aged woman with acute or convalescent COVID-19.

The rearrangement links TRBV25-1 to TRBJ1-1; D call uncertain. Germline CDR1 reads MGHDK; CDR2 reads SYGVNS. Trimming removed 3 bases from V and 7 bases from J, with 18 bases in between. CDR3 length: 15 residues. CDR3 region: CASSELSEREGEAFF. CDR3 in DNA: TGTGCCAGCAGTGAGCTGTCTGAGAGGGAAGGTGAAGCTTTCTTT.

In its sample, this clone was seen once. The gene calls are TRBV29-1 and TRBJ2-1, with a tentative D call TRBD1 (5 bases). Germline assignment: CDR1 SQVTM and CDR2 ANQGSEA. The CDR3 totals 13 residues. Here the CDR3 DNA reads TGCAGTTCTGGGGCAGGGATCTACAATGAGCAGTTCTTC. This sequence encodes CSSGAGIYNEQFF.

The rearrangement uses TRBV18 and TRBJ1-6, with D uncertain. V shed 3 bases and J shed 7 bases, with 13 bases lying between them. The CDR3 sequence is 15 residues long. Germline V gene data show CDR1 as KGHSH and CDR2 as LQKENI. The CDR3 sequence: CASSPTPPGNSPLHF. CDR3 nucleotides: TGTGCCAGCTCACCCACCCCTCCAGGAAATTCACCCCTCCACTTT.

The chain has TRBV4-1 and TRBJ2-2, with 10 nucleotides matching TRBD1. The trim removed 3 bases at V and 5 bases at J, leaving 6 bases unmatched. The CDR3 contains 16 residues. Looked up from germline, CDR1 is MGHRA and CDR2 is YSYEKL. The chain's CDR3 is CASSHPRQGATGELFF. The CDR3 DNA is TGCGCCAGCAGCCACCCCCGACAGGGGGCAACCGGGGAGCTGTTTTTT.

This clone has a handful of counts. The rearrangement joins TRBV5-6 to TRBJ2-1; 8 bases map to TRBD2. The V segment lost 2 bases and the J segment 7 bases; nucleotides outside the gene matches: 5. The CDR3 sequence is 14 residues long. CDR1 and CDR2 from the germline V gene are SGHDT and YYEEEE. Here the CDR3 DNA reads TGTGCCAGCAGCTTAGCCGGGACTAGAAATGAGCAGTTCTTC. Amino acid sequence: CASSLAGTRNEQFF.

V and J are TRBV21-1 and TRBJ2-3; the table names TRBD1, a call not compared with the DNA. TRBV21-1 corresponds to a pseudogene. The CDR3 extends over 13 amino acids. As DNA, the CDR3 is TGTGCCAGCAGCAAGGCAGGGACAGATACGCAGTATTTT. Translating it yields CASSKAGTDTQYF.

The V and J genes are TRBV5-1 and TRBJ1-2, with a possible D match to TRBD1 (6 bases). This CDR3 has 15 residues. Per the germline V gene, CDR1 is SGHRS and CDR2 is YFSETQ. V lost 4 bases to trimming and J lost 4 bases, with 17 bases between them. The CDR3 spells CASSKGPGQLYGYTF. The CDR3 bases are TGCGCCAGCAGCAAAGGACCCGGACAGCTCTATGGCTACACCTTC.

The rearrangement joins TRBV5-1 to TRBJ1-1, with TRBD1 matching 10 bases. The germline CDR1 and CDR2 sequences are SGHRS and YFSETQ. This CDR3 region has 17 residues. V shed 3 bases and J 1 base; nucleotides not matched to a gene: 9. The CDR3 is CASSSSVTGGRNTEAFF. CDR3 sequence (DNA): TGCGCCAGCAGCTCCAGTGTGACAGGGGGCAGGAACACTGAAGCTTTCTTT.

The V call is TRBV19, the J call TRBJ1-6; D unresolved. V dropped 3 bases and J dropped 9 bases, with 18 bases sitting between them. Germline loops: CDR1 LNHDA, CDR2 SQIVND (reference sequence). CDR3 length: 16 residues. The CDR3: CASSISGELRGSPLHF. The DNA for the CDR3 is TGTGCCAGTAGTATTTCCGGGGAGCTTCGCGGTTCACCCCTCCACTTT. Looking up the rest from reference TRBV19 and TRBJ1-6 gives the full variable domain: DGGITQSPKYLFRKEGQNVTLSCEQNLNHDAMYWYRQDPGQGLRLIYYSQIVNDFQKGDIAEGYSVSREKKESFPLTVTSAQKNPTAFYLCASSISGELRGSPLHFGNGTRLTVT.

J is TRBJ1-5 and V is TRBV6-2 or TRBV6-3; D gene ambiguous. Trimming stripped 2 bases from V and 1 base from J, with 15 bases between. The CDR3 length is 17 residues. CDR1 is MNHEY, CDR2 SVGEGT, per germline. CDR3 in DNA: TGTGCCAGCAGTTACCCCTGGAGGGCGAGGAGCAATCAGCCCCAGCATTTT. Amino acid sequence: CASSYPWRARSNQPQHF.

The sample holds a few counts of this clone. The J gene is TRBJ2-2, the V gene TRBV28, with 7 bases identical to TRBD1. Trimming cost V 6 bases and J 3 bases; bases outside gene matches: 7. Germline CDR1 reads MDHEN; CDR2 reads SYDVKM. There are 15 residues in the CDR3. The CDR3 region has the DNA TGTGCCAGCAGCGGGTCAGGGGGTTACACCGGGGAGCTGTTTTTT. Translation gives CASSGSGGYTGELFF.

The J gene is TRBJ1-3, the V gene TRBV24-1, with TRBD1 identical over 9 bases. Per germline, CDR1 KGHDR and CDR2 SFDVKD. J lost 3 bases, V lost 4 bases, and 3 bases had no gene match. This CDR3 contains 15 residues. CDR3 sequence reads: CATSDDRGCGNTIYF. DNA for the CDR3: TGTGCCACCAGTGACGACAGGGGGTGTGGAAACACCATATATTTT.

CDR3 DNA: TGTGCCACCAGTGATAATAGGAGGGCAGAGACCCAGTACTTC. As protein: CATSDNRRAETQYF. The rearrangement joins TRBV24-1 to TRBJ2-5; TRBD2 is a possible D gene (6 bases). The length of the CDR3 is 14 residues. V gave up 3 bases and J gave up 4 bases, with 11 bases separating them. The V gene's germline CDR1 is KGHDR and CDR2 SFDVKD.

The chain joins TRBV5-5 to TRBJ1-1; TRBD1 agrees at 7 bases. The CDR3 sequence is 18 residues long. Germline trimming cut 4 bases from V and 1 base from J; bases unmatched to any gene: 16. Germline CDR1 SGHKS, CDR2 YYEKEE (reference sequence). CDR3 protein: CASSQGPGRGLKNTEAFF. As DNA, the CDR3 is TGTGCCAGCAGCCAGGGCCCCGGGAGGGGGCTAAAGAACACTGAAGCTTTCTTT.

A single count supports this clone. The chain combines TRBV19 with TRBJ1-5, with 7 bases fitting TRBD1. Germline CDR1 and CDR2: LNHDA and SQIVND (reference sequence). The J segment lost 1 base and the V segment lost 2 bases, leaving 2 bases of the junction unmatched. The CDR3 length is 15 residues. This CDR3 is CASSITGASNQPQHF. In DNA, the CDR3 is TGTGCCAGTAGTATAACAGGGGCGAGCAATCAGCCCCAGCATTTT.

The chain employs TRBV19 and TRBJ2-3; 12 positions agree with TRBD2. The length of the CDR3 is 15 residues. V was pared by 4 bases and J by 4 bases, with 3 bases of the junction left unmatched. Germline CDR1 and CDR2: LNHDA and SQIVND (reference sequence). CDR3 amino acids: CASSKTSGGPDTQYF. The CDR3, as DNA: TGTGCCAGTAGTAAGACTAGCGGGGGCCCAGATACGCAGTATTTT.

V is TRBV19 and J is TRBJ1-1; D not certain. The V end was cut by 3 bases, the J end by 3 bases, with 14 bases between. The CDR3 runs to 15 residues. The germline V gene encodes CDR1 LNHDA and CDR2 SQIVND (reference sequence). The CDR3 DNA reads as TGTGCCAGTAGTATGATGAGGGTAAGACACACTGAAGCTTTCTTT. This sequence encodes CASSMMRVRHTEAFF. The full variable domain, with the rest looked up from reference TRBV19 and TRBJ1-1, is DGGITQSPKYLFRKEGQNVTLSCEQNLNHDAMYWYRQDPGQGLRLIYYSQIVNDFQKGDIAEGYSVSREKKESFPLTVTSAQKNPTAFYLCASSMMRVRHTEAFFGQGTRLTVV.

The chain is built from TRBV4-1 and TRBJ1-2; 7 bases fit TRBD1. This CDR3 spans 17 amino acids. The trim removed 3 bases at V and 4 bases at J, leaving 14 bases unmatched. CDR1 and CDR2 from the germline V gene are MGHRA and YSYEKL. The CDR3, as DNA: TGCGCCAGCAGCCAGGCAGACAGGGTACCTTCTCCCTATGGCTACACCTTC. It translates to CASSQADRVPSPYGYTF.

The chain combines TRBV19 with TRBJ1-1; 8 positions agree with TRBD1. V lost 7 bases, J lost 1 base, and 2 bases stayed unmatched. This CDR3 is 13 amino acids long. Germline-derived CDR1 and CDR2 are LNHDA and SQIVND (reference sequence). The chain's CDR3 is CASKDRGNTEAFF. In DNA form, the CDR3 reads TGTGCCAGTAAAGACAGGGGGAACACTGAAGCTTTCTTT.

The genes are TRBV11-2 and TRBJ1-1; 8 bases align to TRBD1. The V and J ends lost 3 bases and 3 bases, in that order; junction bases with no gene match: 6. Germline V lookup: CDR1 SGHAT, CDR2 FQNNGV. The CDR3 sequence is 15 residues long. The CDR3 reads CASSFRGLGDTEAFF. The CDR3 DNA reads as TGTGCCAGCAGCTTCAGGGGGCTGGGGGACACTGAAGCTTTCTTT. Filled out from reference TRBV11-2 and TRBJ1-1, the complete variable domain reads EAGVAQSPRYKIIEKRQSVAFWCNPISGHATLYWYQQILGQGPKLLIQFQNNGVVDDSQLPKDRFSAERLKGVDSTLKIQPAKLEDSAVYLCASSFRGLGDTEAFFGQGTRLTVV.

The chain uses TRBV11-2 and TRBJ2-2; D might be TRBD1 (6 bases). Deletions cut 3 bases from V and 4 bases from J, with 12 bases between. Germline values: CDR1 SGHAT, CDR2 FQNNGV. The CDR3 consists of 15 residues. CDR3 sequence (DNA): TGTGCCAGCAGCTTGGGGGCGTATGGCACCGGGGAGCTGTTTTTT. Its protein product is CASSLGAYGTGELFF.

The chain employs TRBV2 and TRBJ2-1; 7 positions match TRBD2. This CDR3 spans 15 amino acids. Germline CDR1 SNHLY, CDR2 FYNNEI. After removal of 2 bases from V and 4 bases from J, the junction contained 5 bases not matched to a gene. The CDR3 DNA follows: TGTGCCAGCAGTGAACCGGGGAGGGTATACAATGAGCAGTTCTTC. Amino acids: CASSEPGRVYNEQFF.

This clone occurred a few times. The chain uses TRBV28 and TRBJ2-1, with D possibly TRBD2 on 5 matching bases. V gave up 2 bases and J gave up 1 base, with 24 bases separating them. The CDR3 totals 20 residues. Germline loops: CDR1 MDHEN, CDR2 SYDVKM. CDR3 DNA sequence: TGTGCCAGCAGTTTACTACGGAGGCAGGCACTTGTATTGTCCTACAATGAGCAGTTCTTC. Amino acids: CASSLLRRQALVLSYNEQFF.

The chain employs TRBV29-1 and TRBJ1-4; weak D call: TRBD1 (5 bases). The germline V and J ends were trimmed by 4 bases and 17 bases, with 17 bases remaining between them. This CDR3 spans 11 amino acids. CDR1 and CDR2 from the germline V gene are SQVTM and ANQGSEA. Here the CDR3 DNA reads TGCAGCGTTGTGGACCCAATAGGGGTCTTTTTT. As protein: CSVVDPIGVFF.

The CDR3 here is CASSEGGLTEAFF. The CDR3 DNA reads TGTGCCAGCAGTGAAGGGGGGCTCACTGAAGCTTTCTTT. The gene calls are TRBV2 and TRBJ1-1, with a possible D match to TRBD1 (6 bases). CDR1 and CDR2 from the germline V gene are SNHLY and FYNNEI. V was trimmed by 1 base and J by 4 bases, leaving 7 bases between them. This CDR3 region has 13 residues.

The chain recombines TRBV3-1 (or the pseudogene TRBV3-2) with TRBJ1-4; 7 bases line up with TRBD1. Germline assignment: CDR1 LGHDT and CDR2 YNNKEL (reference sequence). The CDR3 sequence is 14 residues long. Germline trimming cut 6 bases from V and 7 bases from J; bases unmatched to any gene: 8. In DNA form, the CDR3 reads TGTGCCAGCAGTCCTTCGACAGGGACTGAAAAACTGTTTTTT. Amino acids: CASSPSTGTEKLFF.

This sequence joins TRBV11-2 and TRBJ1-1; no clear D gene. The V end was cut by 5 bases, the J end by 1 base, with 8 bases between. Germline loops: CDR1 SGHAT, CDR2 FQNNGV. There are 13 residues in the CDR3. DNA for the CDR3: TGTGCCAGCAGCCTAACCCGGAACACTGAAGCTTTCTTT. Protein sequence: CASSLTRNTEAFF.